Listed here is a single T cell receptor beta chain. This sample was included in a study of control samples from healthy donors and cancer patients. The germline gives CDR1 SGHRS, CDR2 YFSETQ. After removal of 4 bases from V and 7 bases from J, the junction contained 11 bases not matched to a gene. This CDR3 region has 18 residues. Assay used: immunoSEQ multiplex PCR; TCRdb lists only in-frame clones, some missing. This table has about 120,000 clones, more than 85% appearing once. Sequenced sample: blood. This rearrangement joins TRBV5-1 to TRBJ2-1; 16 bases fit TRBD2. This clonotype originated in a woman under 30 in good health. As DNA, the CDR3 is TGCGCCAGCAGCCTCGGGACTAGCGGGAGGGTCTCTGGGAATGAGCAGTTCTTC. As protein: CASSLGTSGRVSGNEQFF.